This paragraph reports one TCR beta chain. This clonotype turned up a few times. Its recognized antigen is unknown. No much larger clonotype is one base removed from it; base qualities were not supplied. CDR1 and CDR2, looked up from the germline V gene, are SGHVS and FNYEAQ. The CDR3 has 15 amino acids, counting the end cysteine and phenylalanine. Only the CDR3 DNA is retained, 45 bases long and in frame from the first base. Here V drops 5 bases and J drops 6 bases, and the junction holds 9 bases not matched to any gene. The receptor library was made with 5' RACE. Sequencing was carried out with an Illumina HiSeq 2000. Template switching added a universal primer binding site, and the final cDNA carried a unique molecular identifier that allowed TCR cDNA molecules to be counted accurately. First-strand cDNA for TCR alpha and beta chains was synthesized from specific primers in the conserved constant-segment region. Each cDNA library was double barcoded, with a SMART-Mk sample barcode plus Illumina barcodes, to control for contamination. TruSeq adapter sequences and Illumina sample barcodes were added in two successive PCR steps. The TCR alpha and beta cDNA libraries were sequenced on the Illumina HiSeq platform using custom primers. The paper's data handling went like this. MiGEC was used to process raw reads and extract unique molecular identifiers, and MiXCR was used to find CDR3 positions. For each individual, recombination models were inferred using an EM algorithm with the repgenHMM and IGoR tools. The analysis of shared clonotypes was done with the tcR package in R, with sharing normalized by the product of cloneset sizes. Out-of-frame nonproductive sequences were analyzed to study raw recombination free of thymic and clonal selection effects. TCRdb redid the processing of the public reads, applying fastp at Q25 and MiXCR, and retained in-frame beta chains. Rows with one shared CDR3 protein collapse into an entry with the most common genes and DNA. Here the V and J calls rest on TCRdb's processing, not on the authors' analysis. The sample has hundreds of thousands of distinct CDR3 sequences on record, roughly 9.8% of them singletons. Of the sample, approximately 6.6% falls within the top ten clones.

Every donor in the study was a healthy Caucasian. The twin cohort comprised three pairs of female monozygotic twins, all aged roughly 18 to 30 years. Positive isolation kits from Invitrogen were used to isolate the CD4+ and CD8+ T cell populations. These data come from a study of identical twins (TCRdb year 2016). About the study as a whole: To test whether fetal clonotypes persist, this study deep-sequenced TCR alpha and beta repertoires from monozygotic twins, from unrelated adults of various ages, and from cord blood. To rule out contamination, the twin experiments were replicated at different times with different library preparation protocols.

Results the study describes overall, beyond this receptor: Because the same donors could not be followed over many years, conclusions were based on cross-sectional statistical analysis. Compared with coincidental sharing between unrelated individuals, out-of-frame TCR alpha sequences shared between twins showed an excess of sequences with low generation probability. Abundant cord blood beta clonotypes carried fewer insertions; young adult naive repertoires showed a weaker similar trend, while memory repertoires showed none. A weaker excess of twin sharing was found in beta out-of-frame sequences because the signal-to-noise ratio was lowered by fewer shared sequences. Out-of-frame TCR alpha sharing in monozygotic twins was systematically underestimated by recombination models, whereas sharing between unrelated individuals was in agreement with the recombination models. Invariant T cells such as MAIT and iNKT could partly confound zero-insertion analyses, although diverse VJ usage argued against such confounding for most clonotypes.

The sample was also linked to a second study, of yellow fever vaccine responses in identical twins. As that second paper reports: According to the authors, in identical twins the way T cells responded to vaccination appeared partly convergent and partly personalized. Focusing on identical twins, the study followed the T cell clones that responded to the vaccine, and did so with precision.

This sequence uses TRBV7-6 and TRBJ2-7; 11 bases in between match TRBD2. The material sequenced was CD8+ T cells sorted from blood. This sequence was found in a woman aged 18-29 years in good health. The bases are TGTGCCAGCAGCAAAAGTAGCGGGGGGGCCGGCGAGCAGTACTTC. Its translation is CASSKSSGGAGEQYF. The CDR3 plus the reference TRBV7-6 and TRBJ2-7 genes for the other parts give the full variable domain: GAGVSQSPRYKVTKRGQDVALRCDPISGHVSLYWYRQALGQGPEFLTYFNYEAQQDKSGLPNDRFSAERPEGSISTLTIQRTEQRDSAMYRCASSKSSGGAGEQYFGPGTRLTVT.